This T cell receptor beta chain was sequenced in a study of blood T cell repertoires in COVID-19. Study summary: The origin of the acute and convalescent COVID-19 samples was the United States, Italy and Spain. PBMCs, B-cell-depleted T cells, or T cells provided the cDNA or gDNA that made up the material.

This CDR3 is built from 14 residues. Germline V lookup: CDR1 SNHLY, CDR2 FYNNEI. Trimming cost V 7 bases and J 2 bases; bases outside gene matches: 7. Authors' data handling: From reference gene primer amplification, estimates of nucleated cell counts were derived. Sequencing was performed with immunoSEQ multiplex PCR; in TCRdb, only in-frame clones are kept and a portion is missing. V and J calls and clone size are copied from that table; D and trimming were computed from the DNA. The repertoire includes some 140,000 clones, 75% to 85% of them detected once, and more than 15% sits in the top ten. The chain is built from TRBV2 and TRBJ2-5; 7 positions agree with TRBD1. The receptor's source is a man older than 75 with acute or convalescent COVID-19. Sequences were obtained from peripheral blood. Written as DNA, the CDR3 is TGTGCCAGCAAAGGTTGGGGACAGCAAGAGACCCAGTACTTC. Amino acids: CASKGWGQQETQYF.